This TCR beta chain was documented in a study of Tregs in tolerant kidney transplant recipients. Findings and caveats of the study: Biological reproducibility was not directly addressed, but technical replication error appeared minimal. The small number of patients limits these findings pending further validation. Activated donor B cell expansion appeared to reveal the most relevant donor-specific TCRbeta repertoire.

Clones were sequenced by immunoSEQ multiplex PCR, and TCRdb holds only the in-frame ones, with some missing. This sample yields some 68,000 clones, of which 80% to 85% are seen a single time; more than 4% belongs to the top ten. Unstimulated Tregs (CD4+CD25+CD127-) and CD4+CD25- non-Tregs were sorted from PBMCs. V lost 6 bases, J lost 4 bases, and 14 bases stayed unmatched. Per the germline V gene, CDR1 is SGHAT and CDR2 is FQNNGV. This CDR3 contains 17 residues. About this clone itself: The antigen is unknown.

The sequence was collected from a human donor in good health. V usage is TRBV11-2 and J usage is TRBJ1-3; 8 positions match TRBD1. Sequencing used CD4+ T cells from blood. CDR3 protein: CASSLDLRGRVGNTIYF. The CDR3 DNA follows: TGTGCCAGCAGTTTGGACCTCAGGGGGCGCGTCGGAAACACCATATATTTT.